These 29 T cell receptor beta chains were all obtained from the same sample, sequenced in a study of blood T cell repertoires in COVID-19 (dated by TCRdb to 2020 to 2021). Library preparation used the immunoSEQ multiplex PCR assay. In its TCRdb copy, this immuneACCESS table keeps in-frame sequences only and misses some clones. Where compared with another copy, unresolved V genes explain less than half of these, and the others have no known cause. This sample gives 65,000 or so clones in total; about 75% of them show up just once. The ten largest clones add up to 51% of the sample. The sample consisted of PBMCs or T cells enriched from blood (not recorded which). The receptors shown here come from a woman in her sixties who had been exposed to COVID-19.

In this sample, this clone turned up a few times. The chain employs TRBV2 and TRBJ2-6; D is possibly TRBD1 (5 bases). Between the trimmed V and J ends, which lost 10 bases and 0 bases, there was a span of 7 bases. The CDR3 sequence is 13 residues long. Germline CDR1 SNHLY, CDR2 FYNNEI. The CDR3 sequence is CATDSSGANVLTF. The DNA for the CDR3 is TGTGCCACCGACAGCTCTGGGGCCAACGTCCTGACTTTC.

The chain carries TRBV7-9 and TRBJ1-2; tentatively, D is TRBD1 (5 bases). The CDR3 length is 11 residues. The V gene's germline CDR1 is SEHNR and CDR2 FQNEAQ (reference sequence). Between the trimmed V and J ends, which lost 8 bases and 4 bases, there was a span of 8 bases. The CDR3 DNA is TGTGCCAGCGGAGGGGTCTATGGCTACACCTTC. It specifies CASGGVYGYTF.

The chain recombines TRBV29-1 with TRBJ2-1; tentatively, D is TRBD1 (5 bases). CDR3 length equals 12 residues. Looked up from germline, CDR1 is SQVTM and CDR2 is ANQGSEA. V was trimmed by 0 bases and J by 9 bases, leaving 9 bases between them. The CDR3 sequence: CSVEDPGFEQFF. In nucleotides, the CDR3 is TGCAGCGTTGAAGATCCAGGGTTTGAGCAGTTCTTC.

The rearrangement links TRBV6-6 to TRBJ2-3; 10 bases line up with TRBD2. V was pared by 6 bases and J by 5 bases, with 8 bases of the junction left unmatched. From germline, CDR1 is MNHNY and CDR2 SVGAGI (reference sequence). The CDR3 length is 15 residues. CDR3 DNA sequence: TGTGCCAGCAGCCACTCAGCGGGGGGGCAAGATACGCAGTATTTT. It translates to CASSHSAGGQDTQYF.

DNA for the CDR3: TGCGCCAGCAGCCCAGGAAACTATGGCTACACCTTC. It yields the protein CASSPGNYGYTF. This rearrangement joins TRBV5-1 to TRBJ1-2, with D unclear. Trimming removed 4 bases from V and 2 bases from J, with 6 bases in between. Germline CDR1 SGHRS, CDR2 YFSETQ. This CDR3 has 12 amino acids.

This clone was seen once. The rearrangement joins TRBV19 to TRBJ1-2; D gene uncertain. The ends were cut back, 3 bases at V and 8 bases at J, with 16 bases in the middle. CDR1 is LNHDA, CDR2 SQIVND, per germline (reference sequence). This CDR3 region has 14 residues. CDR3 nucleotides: TGTGCCAGTAGTATTCTGCAGGTCCGGCACGGCTACACCTTC. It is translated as CASSILQVRHGYTF.

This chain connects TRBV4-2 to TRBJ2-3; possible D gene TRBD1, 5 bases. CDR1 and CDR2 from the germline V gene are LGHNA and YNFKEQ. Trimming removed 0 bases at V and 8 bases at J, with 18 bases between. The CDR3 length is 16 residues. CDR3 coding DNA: TGTGCCAGCAGCCAAGAGTCGGACACGCGCTACGGTACGCAGTATTTT. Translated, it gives CASSQESDTRYGTQYF.

CDR3 in amino acids: CASSLKGSGEQYF. The CDR3 DNA follows: TGTGCCAGCAGTTTAAAGGGCAGCGGCGAGCAGTACTTC. V gene TRBV12-3 or TRBV12-4 combines with J gene TRBJ2-7, with D perhaps TRBD2 (5 bases). The CDR3 length is 13 residues. Deletions cut 2 bases from V and 6 bases from J, with 11 bases between.

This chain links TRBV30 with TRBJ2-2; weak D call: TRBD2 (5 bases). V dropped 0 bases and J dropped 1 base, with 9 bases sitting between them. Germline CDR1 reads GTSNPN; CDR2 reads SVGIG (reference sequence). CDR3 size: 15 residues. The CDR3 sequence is CAWSVVGRNTGELFF. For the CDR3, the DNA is TGTGCCTGGAGTGTAGTGGGGAGGAACACCGGGGAGCTGTTTTTT.

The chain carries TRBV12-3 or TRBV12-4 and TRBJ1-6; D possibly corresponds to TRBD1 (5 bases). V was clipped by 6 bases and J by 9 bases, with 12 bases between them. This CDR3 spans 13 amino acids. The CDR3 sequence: CASSPTGTSPLHF. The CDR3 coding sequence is TGTGCCAGCAGCCCCACAGGCACTTCACCCCTCCACTTT.

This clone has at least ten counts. CDR3 amino acids: CATSKSGGTDTQYF. The CDR3 region has the DNA TGTGCCACCAGCAAGAGCGGGGGCACAGATACGCAGTATTTT. This sequence joins TRBV15 and TRBJ2-3; 7 bases line up with TRBD2. Germline V gene lookup returns CDR1 LNHNV and CDR2 YYDKDF (reference sequence). V lost 4 bases to trimming and J lost 1 base; unmatched junction nucleotides: 2. The CDR3 covers 14 residues.

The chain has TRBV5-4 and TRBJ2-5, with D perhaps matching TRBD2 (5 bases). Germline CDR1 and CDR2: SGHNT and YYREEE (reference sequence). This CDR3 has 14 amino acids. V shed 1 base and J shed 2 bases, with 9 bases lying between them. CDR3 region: CASSLTAAQETQYF. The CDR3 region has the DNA TGTGCCAGCAGCTTGACAGCGGCTCAAGAGACCCAGTACTTC.

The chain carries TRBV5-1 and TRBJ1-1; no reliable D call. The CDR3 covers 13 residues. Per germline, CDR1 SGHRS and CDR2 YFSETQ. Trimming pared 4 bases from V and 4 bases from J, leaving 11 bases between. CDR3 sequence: CASSQEVGTEAFF. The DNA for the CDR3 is TGCGCCAGCAGCCAGGAAGTTGGCACTGAAGCTTTCTTT.

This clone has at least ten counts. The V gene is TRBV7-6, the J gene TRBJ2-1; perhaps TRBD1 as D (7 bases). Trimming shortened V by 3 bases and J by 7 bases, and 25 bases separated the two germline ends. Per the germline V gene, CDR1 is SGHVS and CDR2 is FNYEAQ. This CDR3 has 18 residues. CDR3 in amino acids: CASSLDAPIPGGWNEQFF. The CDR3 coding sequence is TGTGCCAGCAGCTTGGATGCCCCAATACCAGGGGGGTGGAATGAGCAGTTCTTC.

The CDR3 loop is CASSLMGGDNSPLHF. The CDR3 nucleotides are TGTGCCAGCAGTTTAATGGGCGGGGATAATTCACCCCTCCACTTT. The chain has TRBV28 and TRBJ1-6; no firm D call. V lost 2 bases, J lost 5 bases, and 10 bases lay in between. CDR3 size: 15 residues. CDR1 MDHEN and CDR2 SYDVKM come from the germline V gene.

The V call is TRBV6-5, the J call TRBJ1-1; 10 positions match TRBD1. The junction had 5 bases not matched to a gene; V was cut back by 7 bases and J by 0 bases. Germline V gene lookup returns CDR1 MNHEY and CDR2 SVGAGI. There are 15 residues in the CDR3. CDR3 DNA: TGTGCCAGCACCTGGACAGGGGGTATGAACACTGAAGCTTTCTTT. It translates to CASTWTGGMNTEAFF.

The CDR3 loop is CASSFGVPRETQYF. CDR3 sequence (DNA): TGTGCCAGCAGCTTCGGGGTCCCAAGGGAGACCCAGTACTTC. The chain has TRBV7-8 and TRBJ2-5, with D maybe TRBD2 (5 bases). Germline loops: CDR1 SGHVS, CDR2 FQNEAQ. The ends were cut back, 3 bases at V and 5 bases at J, with 13 bases in the middle. This CDR3 spans 14 amino acids.

The CDR3 region has the DNA TGCGCCAGCAGCGGTGGACAGGGCCTTATCCGGGATGAGCAGTTCTTC. This gives the protein CASSGGQGLIRDEQFF. The chain combines TRBV5-1 with TRBJ2-1, with 8 bases aligning to TRBD1. V lost 4 bases, J lost 8 bases, and 14 bases stayed unmatched. Germline values: CDR1 SGHRS, CDR2 YFSETQ. The length of the CDR3 is 16 residues.

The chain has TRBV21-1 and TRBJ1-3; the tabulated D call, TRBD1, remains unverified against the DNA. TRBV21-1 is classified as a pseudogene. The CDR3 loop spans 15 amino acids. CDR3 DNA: TGTGCCAGCAGTCGACACAGGGTCGGTGGAAACACCATATATTTT. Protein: CASSRHRVGGNTIYF.

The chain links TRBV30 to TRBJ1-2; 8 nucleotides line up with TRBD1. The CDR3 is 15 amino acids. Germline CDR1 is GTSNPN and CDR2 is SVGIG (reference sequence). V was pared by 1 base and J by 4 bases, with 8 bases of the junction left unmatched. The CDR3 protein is CAWSGDRRTTYGYTF. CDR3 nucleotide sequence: TGTGCCTGGAGTGGGGACAGGAGAACGACCTATGGCTACACCTTC.

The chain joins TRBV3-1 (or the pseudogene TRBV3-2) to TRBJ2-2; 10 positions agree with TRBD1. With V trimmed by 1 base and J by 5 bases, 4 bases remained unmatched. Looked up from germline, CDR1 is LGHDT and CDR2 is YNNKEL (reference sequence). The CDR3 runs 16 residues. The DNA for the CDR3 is TGTGCCAGCAGCCAAGCCGGGACAGGGGTTACCGGGGAGCTGTTTTTT. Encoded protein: CASSQAGTGVTGELFF.

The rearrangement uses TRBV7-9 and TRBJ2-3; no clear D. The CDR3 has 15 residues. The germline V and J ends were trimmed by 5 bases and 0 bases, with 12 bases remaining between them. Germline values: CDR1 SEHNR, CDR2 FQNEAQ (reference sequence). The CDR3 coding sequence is TGTGCCAGCAGCCACTTAAGAACTAGCACAGATACGCAGTATTTT. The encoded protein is CASSHLRTSTDTQYF.

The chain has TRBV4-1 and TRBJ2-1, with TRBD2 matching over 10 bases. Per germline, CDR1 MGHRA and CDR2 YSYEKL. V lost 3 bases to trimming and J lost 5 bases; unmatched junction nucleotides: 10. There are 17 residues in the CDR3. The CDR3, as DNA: TGCGCCAGCAGCCACAACCTCAAGCGGGGGGGCAACAATGAGCAGTTCTTC. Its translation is CASSHNLKRGGNNEQFF.

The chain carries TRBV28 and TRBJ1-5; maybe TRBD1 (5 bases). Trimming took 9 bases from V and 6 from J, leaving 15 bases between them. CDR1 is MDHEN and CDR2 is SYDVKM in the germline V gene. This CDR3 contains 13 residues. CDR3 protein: CASQGQVIQPQHF. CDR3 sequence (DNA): TGTGCCAGTCAGGGTCAGGTAATTCAGCCCCAGCATTTT.

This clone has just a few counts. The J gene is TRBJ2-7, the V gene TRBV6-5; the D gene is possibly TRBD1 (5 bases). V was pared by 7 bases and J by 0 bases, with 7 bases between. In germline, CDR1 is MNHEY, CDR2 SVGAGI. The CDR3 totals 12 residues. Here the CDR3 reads CASKDNSYEQYF. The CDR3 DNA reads TGTGCCAGCAAGGACAACTCCTACGAGCAGTACTTC.

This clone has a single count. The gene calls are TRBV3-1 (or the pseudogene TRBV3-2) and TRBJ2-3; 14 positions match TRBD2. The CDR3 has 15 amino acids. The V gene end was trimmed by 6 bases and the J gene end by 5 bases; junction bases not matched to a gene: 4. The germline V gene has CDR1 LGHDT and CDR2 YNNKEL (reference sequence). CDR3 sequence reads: CASRTSGGAVDTQYF. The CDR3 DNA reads TGTGCCAGCAGGACTAGCGGGGGGGCCGTAGATACGCAGTATTTT.

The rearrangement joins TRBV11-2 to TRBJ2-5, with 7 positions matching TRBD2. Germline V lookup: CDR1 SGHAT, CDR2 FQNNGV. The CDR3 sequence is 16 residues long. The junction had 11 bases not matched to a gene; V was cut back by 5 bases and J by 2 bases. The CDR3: CASSPRSGRRQETQYF. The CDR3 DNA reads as TGTGCCAGCAGCCCGCGTAGCGGGCGAAGACAAGAGACCCAGTACTTC. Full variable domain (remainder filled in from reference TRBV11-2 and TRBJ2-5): EAGVAQSPRYKIIEKRQSVAFWCNPISGHATLYWYQQILGQGPKLLIQFQNNGVVDDSQLPKDRFSAERLKGVDSTLKIQPAKLEDSAVYLCASSPRSGRRQETQYFGPGTRLLVL.

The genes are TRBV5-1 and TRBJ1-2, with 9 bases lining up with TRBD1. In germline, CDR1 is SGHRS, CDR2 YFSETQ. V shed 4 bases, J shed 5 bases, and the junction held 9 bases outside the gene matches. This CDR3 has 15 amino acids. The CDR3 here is CASSREGGTGYGYTF. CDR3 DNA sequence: TGCGCCAGCAGCCGGGAAGGGGGGACAGGGTATGGCTACACCTTC.

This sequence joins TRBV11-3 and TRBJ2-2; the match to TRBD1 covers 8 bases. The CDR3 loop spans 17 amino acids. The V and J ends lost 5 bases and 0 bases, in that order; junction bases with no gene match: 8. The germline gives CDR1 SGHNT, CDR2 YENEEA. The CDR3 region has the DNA TGTGCCAGCAGCACATATCGGACAGGGCCGAACACCGGGGAGCTGTTTTTT. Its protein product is CASSTYRTGPNTGELFF.